The 9 T cell receptor beta chains below come from one sample, sequenced in a study of cytomegalovirus exposure and HLA in healthy donors (dated by TCRdb to about 2017). Library preparation used the immunoSEQ multiplex PCR assay. A mixture of 60 forward primers for TCR Vbeta segments and 13 reverse primers for TCR Jbeta segments was used in the multiplex PCR. The table comes from immuneACCESS by way of TCRdb, which keeps in-frame sequences with V and J called. Part of the clones is missing from these tables; in studies checked, under half for an unresolved V gene and the rest for unknown reasons. Within this sample are about 280,000 clones, with around 90% of them counted one time only. The ten largest clonotypes hold about 2% of the sample. The specimen was PBMCs. Receptor source: a woman in her late teens or twenties in good health and CMV-seronegative.

The count of this clone is one. The J gene is TRBJ2-3, the V gene TRBV5-1; 8 nucleotides line up with TRBD1. Germline lookup yields CDR1 SGHRS and CDR2 YFSETQ. The CDR3 loop spans 16 amino acids. V was pared by 3 bases and J by 2 bases, with 8 bases of the junction left unmatched. The CDR3 reads CASSSQLDRATDTQYF. The CDR3 DNA reads TGCGCCAGCAGCTCGCAACTGGACAGGGCCACAGATACGCAGTATTTT.

The V gene is TRBV5-1, the J gene TRBJ2-3; perhaps TRBD1 as D (5 bases). V lost 0 bases, J lost 1 base, and 6 bases lay in between. Per germline, CDR1 SGHRS and CDR2 YFSETQ. The CDR3 consists of 14 residues. CDR3 sequence (DNA): TGCGCCAGCAGCTTGGAAGGGGGCACAGATACGCAGTATTTT. This gives the protein CASSLEGGTDTQYF.

The V gene is TRBV9, the J gene TRBJ2-4, with D maybe TRBD2 (6 bases). V lost 4 bases to trimming and J lost 8 bases, with 13 bases between them. Germline CDR1 is SGDLS and CDR2 is YYNGEE. The CDR3 extends over 13 amino acids. Written as DNA, the CDR3 is TGTGCCAGCAGCTTGTCCGGAGGGGACATTCAGTACTTC. This sequence encodes CASSLSGGDIQYF.

The rearrangement links TRBV2 to TRBJ1-1; D gene ambiguous. The V gene lost 5 bases and the J gene lost 4 bases, with 8 bases spanning the gap. This CDR3 spans 12 amino acids. Germline V gene lookup returns CDR1 SNHLY and CDR2 FYNNEI. The CDR3 sequence: CASSIGSTEAFF. In DNA, the CDR3 is TGTGCCAGCAGTATCGGGTCCACTGAAGCTTTCTTT. Drawing the rest from reference TRBV2 and TRBJ1-1, the complete variable domain is EPEVTQTPSHQVTQMGQEVILRCVPISNHLYFYWYRQILGQKVEFLVSFYNNEISEKSEIFDDQFSVERPDGSNFTLKIRSTKLEDSAMYFCASSIGSTEAFFGQGTRLTVV.

The chain recombines TRBV2 with TRBJ2-7; TRBD2 aligns across 9 bases. The CDR3 totals 23 residues. The germline V gene has CDR1 SNHLY and CDR2 FYNNEI. V lost 3 bases to trimming and J lost 2 bases; unmatched junction nucleotides: 29. The CDR3 is CASSEHHGGGGTRKGLGTYEQYF. DNA for the CDR3: TGTGCCAGCAGTGAGCACCATGGCGGGGGGGGGACACGGAAAGGTTTGGGTACCTACGAGCAGTACTTC.

This rearrangement joins TRBV5-4 to TRBJ1-2; 7 nucleotides align to TRBD1. The V and J ends lost 4 bases and 7 bases, in that order; junction bases with no gene match: 16. Per the germline V gene, CDR1 is SGHNT and CDR2 is YYREEE (reference sequence). The CDR3 contains 16 residues. This chain's CDR3 is CASSHLIDRDAFGYTF. In nucleotides, the CDR3 is TGTGCCAGCAGCCACCTTATAGACAGGGACGCTTTTGGCTACACCTTC.

The chain couples TRBV5-4 to TRBJ2-3, with 9 bases fitting TRBD1. The CDR3 is made up of 15 amino acids. CDR1 is SGHNT, CDR2 YYREEE, per germline (reference sequence). The V gene end was trimmed by 3 bases and the J gene end by 4 bases; junction bases not matched to a gene: 6. This chain's CDR3 is CASSSRGQGSDTQYF. CDR3 coding DNA: TGTGCCAGCAGCTCGAGGGGACAGGGATCAGATACGCAGTATTTT.

The chain has TRBV27 and TRBJ1-2, with 8 bases identical to TRBD1. The CDR3 length is 15 residues. J was trimmed by 6 bases and V by 5 bases; bases with no gene match: 11. CDR1 MNHEY and CDR2 SMNVEV come from the germline V gene (reference sequence). CDR3 amino acids: CASSLQGAVSDGYTF. The CDR3 nucleotides read TGTGCCAGCAGTCTTCAGGGGGCGGTAAGCGATGGCTACACCTTC.

The chain employs TRBV5-4 and TRBJ2-2; weak D call: TRBD2 (5 bases). Trimming shortened V by 1 base and J by 1 base, and 8 bases separated the two germline ends. The CDR3 length is 15 residues. In germline, CDR1 is SGHNT, CDR2 YYREEE (reference sequence). Here the CDR3 reads CASSLMRVNTGELFF. The CDR3, as DNA: TGTGCCAGCAGCTTGATGAGGGTGAACACCGGGGAGCTGTTTTTT.